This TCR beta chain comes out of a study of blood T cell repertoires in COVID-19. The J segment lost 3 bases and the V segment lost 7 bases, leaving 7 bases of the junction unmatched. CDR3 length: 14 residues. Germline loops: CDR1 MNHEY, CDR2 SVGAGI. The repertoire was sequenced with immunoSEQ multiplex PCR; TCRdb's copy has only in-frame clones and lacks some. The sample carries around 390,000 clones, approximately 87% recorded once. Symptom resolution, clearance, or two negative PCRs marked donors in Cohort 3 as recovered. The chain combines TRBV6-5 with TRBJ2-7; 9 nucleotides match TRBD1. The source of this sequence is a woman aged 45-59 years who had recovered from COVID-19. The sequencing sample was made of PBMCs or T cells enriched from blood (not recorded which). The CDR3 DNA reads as TGTGCCAGCACCTCGGACAGGGGCAACTACGAGCAGTACTTC. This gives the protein CASTSDRGNYEQYF.